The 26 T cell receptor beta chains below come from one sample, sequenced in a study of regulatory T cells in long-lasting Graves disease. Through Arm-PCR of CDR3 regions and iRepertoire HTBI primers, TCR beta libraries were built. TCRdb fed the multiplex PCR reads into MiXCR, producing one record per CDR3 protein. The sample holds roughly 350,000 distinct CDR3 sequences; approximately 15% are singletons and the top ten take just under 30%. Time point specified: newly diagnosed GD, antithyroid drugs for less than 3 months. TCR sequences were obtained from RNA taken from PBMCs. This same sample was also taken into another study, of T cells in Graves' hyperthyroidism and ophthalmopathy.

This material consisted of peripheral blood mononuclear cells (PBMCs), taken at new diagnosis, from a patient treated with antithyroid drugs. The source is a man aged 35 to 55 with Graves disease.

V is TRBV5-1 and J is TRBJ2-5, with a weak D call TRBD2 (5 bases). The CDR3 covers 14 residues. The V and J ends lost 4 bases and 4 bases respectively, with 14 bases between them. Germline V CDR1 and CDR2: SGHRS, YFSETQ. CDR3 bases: TGCGCCAGCAGCAACGGGATTCACCGAGAGACCCAGTACTTC. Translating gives CASSNGIHRETQYF.

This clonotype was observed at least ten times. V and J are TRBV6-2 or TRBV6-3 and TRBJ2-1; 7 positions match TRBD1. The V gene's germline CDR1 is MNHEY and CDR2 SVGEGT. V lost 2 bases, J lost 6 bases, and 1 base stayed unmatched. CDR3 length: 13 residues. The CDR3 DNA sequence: TGTGCCAGCAGTTACCGGGACAGCAATGAGCAGTTCTTC. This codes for CASSYRDSNEQFF.

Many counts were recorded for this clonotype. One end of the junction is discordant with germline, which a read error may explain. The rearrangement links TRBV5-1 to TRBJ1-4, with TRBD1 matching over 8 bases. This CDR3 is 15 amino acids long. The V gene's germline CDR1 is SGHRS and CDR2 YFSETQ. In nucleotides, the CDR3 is TGTGCCAGCAGCTTAGACAGGGGCACTAATGAAAAACTGTTTTTT. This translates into CASSLDRGTNEKLFF.

CDR3 in amino acids: CASSVGGQGVINEQFF. The CDR3 nucleotides are TGTGCCAGCAGCGTAGGGGGACAGGGAGTCATCAATGAGCAGTTCTTC. The gene calls are TRBV9 and TRBJ2-1; 9 bases are shared with TRBD1. From germline, CDR1 is SGDLS and CDR2 YYNGEE. The junction had 7 bases not matched to a gene; V was cut back by 0 bases and J by 6 bases. The length of the CDR3 is 16 residues. Filled out from reference TRBV9 and TRBJ2-1, the complete variable domain reads DSGVTQTPKHLITATGQRVTLRCSPRSGDLSVYWYQQSLDQGLQFLIQYYNGEERAKGNILERFSAQQFPDLHSELNLSSLELGDSALYFCASSVGGQGVINEQFFGPGTRLTVL.

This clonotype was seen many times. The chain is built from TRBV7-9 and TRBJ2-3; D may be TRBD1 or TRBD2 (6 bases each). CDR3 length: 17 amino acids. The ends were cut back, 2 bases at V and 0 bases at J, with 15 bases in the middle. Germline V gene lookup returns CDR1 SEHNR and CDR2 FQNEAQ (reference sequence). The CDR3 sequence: CASSLNVGGLSTDTQYF. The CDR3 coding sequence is TGTGCCAGCAGCTTAAACGTAGGGGGGCTCAGCACAGATACGCAGTATTTT.

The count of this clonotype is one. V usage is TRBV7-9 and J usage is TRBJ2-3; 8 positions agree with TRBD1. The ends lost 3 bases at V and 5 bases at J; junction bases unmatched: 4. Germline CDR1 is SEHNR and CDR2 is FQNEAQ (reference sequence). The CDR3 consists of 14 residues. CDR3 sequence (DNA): TGTGCCAGCAGCTTTACAGGGGGAGGAGATACGCAGTATTTT. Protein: CASSFTGGGDTQYF.

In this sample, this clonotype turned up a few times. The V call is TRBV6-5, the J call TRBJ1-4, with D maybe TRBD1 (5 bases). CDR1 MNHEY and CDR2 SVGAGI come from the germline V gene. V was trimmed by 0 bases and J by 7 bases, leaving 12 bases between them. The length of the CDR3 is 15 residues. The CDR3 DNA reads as TGTGCCAGCAGTTACTCGGGCAGGGTTGCTGAAAAACTGTTTTTT. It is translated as CASSYSGRVAEKLFF.

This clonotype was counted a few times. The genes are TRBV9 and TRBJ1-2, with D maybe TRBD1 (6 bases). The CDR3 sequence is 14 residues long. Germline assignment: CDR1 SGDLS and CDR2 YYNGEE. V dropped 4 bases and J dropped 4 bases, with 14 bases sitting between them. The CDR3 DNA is TGTGCCAGCAGCCCCCGGGGGGCGGGCTATGGCTACACCTTC. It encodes CASSPRGAGYGYTF.

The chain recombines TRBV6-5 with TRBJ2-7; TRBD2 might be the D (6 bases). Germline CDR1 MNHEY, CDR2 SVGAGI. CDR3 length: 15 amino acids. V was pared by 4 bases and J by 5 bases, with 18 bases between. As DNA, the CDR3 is TGTGCCAGCAGTTCTTTATTAGCGGTACGCGACGAGCAGTACTTC. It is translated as CASSSLLAVRDEQYF.

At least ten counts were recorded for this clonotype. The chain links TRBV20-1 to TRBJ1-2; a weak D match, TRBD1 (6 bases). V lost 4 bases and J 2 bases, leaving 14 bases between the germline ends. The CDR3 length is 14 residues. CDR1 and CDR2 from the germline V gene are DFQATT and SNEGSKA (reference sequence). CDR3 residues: CSATLPGVNYGYTF. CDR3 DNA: TGCAGTGCTACCTTACCAGGGGTAAACTATGGCTACACCTTC.

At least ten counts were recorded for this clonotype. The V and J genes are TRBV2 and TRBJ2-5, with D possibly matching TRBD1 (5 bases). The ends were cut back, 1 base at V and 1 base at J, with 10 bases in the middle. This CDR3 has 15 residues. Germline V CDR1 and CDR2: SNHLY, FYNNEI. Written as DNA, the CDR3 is TGTGCCAGCAGTGAAGGTGGACACCCCCAAGAGACCCAGTACTTC. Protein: CASSEGGHPQETQYF.

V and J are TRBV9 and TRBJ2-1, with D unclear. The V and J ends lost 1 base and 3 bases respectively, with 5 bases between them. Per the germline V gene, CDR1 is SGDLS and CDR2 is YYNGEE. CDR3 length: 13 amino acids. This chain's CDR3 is CASSVQDYNEQFF. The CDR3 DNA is TGTGCCAGCAGCGTACAGGACTACAATGAGCAGTTCTTC.

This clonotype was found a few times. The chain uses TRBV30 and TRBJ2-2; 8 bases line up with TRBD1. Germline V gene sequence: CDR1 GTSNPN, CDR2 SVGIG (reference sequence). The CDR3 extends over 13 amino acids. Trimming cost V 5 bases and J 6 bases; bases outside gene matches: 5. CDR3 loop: CAWSDREAGELFF. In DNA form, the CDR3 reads TGTGCCTGGTCGGACAGGGAAGCCGGGGAGCTGTTTTTT.

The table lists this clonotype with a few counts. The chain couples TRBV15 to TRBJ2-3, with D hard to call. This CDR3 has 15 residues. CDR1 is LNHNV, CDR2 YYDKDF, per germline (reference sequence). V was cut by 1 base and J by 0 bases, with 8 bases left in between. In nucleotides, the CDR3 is TGTGCCACCAGCAGAGCCTACAGTAGCACAGATACGCAGTATTTT. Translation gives CATSRAYSSTDTQYF. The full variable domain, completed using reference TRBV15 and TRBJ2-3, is DAMVIQNPRYQVTQFGKPVTLSCSQTLNHNVMYWYQQKSSQAPKLLFHYYDKDFNNEADTPDNFQSRRPNTSFCFLDIRSPGLGDTAMYLCATSRAYSSTDTQYFGPGTRLTVL.

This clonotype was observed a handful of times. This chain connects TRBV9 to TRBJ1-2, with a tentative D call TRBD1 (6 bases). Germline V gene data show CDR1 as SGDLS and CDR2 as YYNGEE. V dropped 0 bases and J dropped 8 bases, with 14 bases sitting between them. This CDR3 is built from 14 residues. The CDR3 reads CASSVAGGARGYTF. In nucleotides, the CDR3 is TGTGCCAGCAGCGTAGCGGGGGGGGCGCGCGGCTACACCTTC.

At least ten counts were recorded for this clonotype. The CDR3 protein is CASSVASGPYEQYF. The CDR3, as DNA: TGTGCCAGCAGTGTGGCTAGCGGTCCCTACGAGCAGTACTTC. The chain has TRBV2 and TRBJ2-7; 7 nucleotides align to TRBD2. With 4 bases clipped from V and 2 bases from J, the junction kept 5 bases outside the gene matches. The germline V gene has CDR1 SNHLY and CDR2 FYNNEI. This CDR3 comprises 14 residues.

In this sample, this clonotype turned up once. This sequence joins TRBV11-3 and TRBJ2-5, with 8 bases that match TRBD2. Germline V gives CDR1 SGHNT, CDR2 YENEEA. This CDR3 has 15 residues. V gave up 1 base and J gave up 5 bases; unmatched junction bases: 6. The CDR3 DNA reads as TGTGCCAGCAGCTTAGGAGGCGGGGGGTTGGAGACCCAGTACTTC. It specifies CASSLGGGGLETQYF.

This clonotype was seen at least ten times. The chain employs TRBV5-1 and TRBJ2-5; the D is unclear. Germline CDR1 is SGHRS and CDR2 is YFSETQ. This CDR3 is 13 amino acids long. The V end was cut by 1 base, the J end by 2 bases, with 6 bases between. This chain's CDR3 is CASSLMPQETQYF. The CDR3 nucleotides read TGCGCCAGCAGCTTGATGCCGCAAGAGACCCAGTACTTC.

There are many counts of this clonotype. In DNA, the CDR3 is TGTGCCAGCAGCTTAGGCCTCCGGGGATACGAGCAGTACTTC. As protein: CASSLGLRGYEQYF. V usage is TRBV13 and J usage is TRBJ2-7; the D gene is possibly TRBD2 (5 bases). The CDR3 runs to 14 residues. The V and J ends lost 0 bases and 4 bases respectively, with 10 bases between them. CDR1 and CDR2 from the germline V gene are PRHDT and FYEKMQ (reference sequence).

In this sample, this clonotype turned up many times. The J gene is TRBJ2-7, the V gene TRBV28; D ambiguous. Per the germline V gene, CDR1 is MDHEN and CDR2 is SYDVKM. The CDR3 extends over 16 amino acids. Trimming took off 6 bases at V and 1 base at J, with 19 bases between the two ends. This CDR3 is CASRPTDFRTSYEQYF. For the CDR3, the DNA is TGTGCCAGCAGGCCAACTGACTTCCGTACGTCCTACGAGCAGTACTTC.

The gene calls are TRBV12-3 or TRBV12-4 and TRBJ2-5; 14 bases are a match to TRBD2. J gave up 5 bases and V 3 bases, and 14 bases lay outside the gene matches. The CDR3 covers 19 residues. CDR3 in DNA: TGTGCCAGCAGTTTCAAGTCCTTGGGACTAGCGGGGGCAGGGGAGACCCAGTACTTC. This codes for CASSFKSLGLAGAGETQYF.

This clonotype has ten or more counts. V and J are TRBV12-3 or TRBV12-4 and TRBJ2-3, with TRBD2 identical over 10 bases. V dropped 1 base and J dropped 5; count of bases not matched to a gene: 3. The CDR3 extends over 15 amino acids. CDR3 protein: CASSLVASGGDTQYF. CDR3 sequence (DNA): TGTGCCAGCAGTTTAGTGGCTAGCGGGGGAGATACGCAGTATTTT.

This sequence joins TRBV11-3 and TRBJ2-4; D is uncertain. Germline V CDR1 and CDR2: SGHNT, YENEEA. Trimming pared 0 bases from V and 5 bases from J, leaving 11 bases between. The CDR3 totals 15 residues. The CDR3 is CASSLEMGSENIQYF. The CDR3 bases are TGTGCCAGCAGCTTAGAGATGGGGTCTGAAAACATTCAGTACTTC.

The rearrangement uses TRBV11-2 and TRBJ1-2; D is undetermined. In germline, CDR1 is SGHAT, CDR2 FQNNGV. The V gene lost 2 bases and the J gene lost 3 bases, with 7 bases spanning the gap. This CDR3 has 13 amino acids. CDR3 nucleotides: TGTGCCAGCAGCTTATCCCTACACTATGGCTACACCTTC. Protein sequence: CASSLSLHYGYTF.

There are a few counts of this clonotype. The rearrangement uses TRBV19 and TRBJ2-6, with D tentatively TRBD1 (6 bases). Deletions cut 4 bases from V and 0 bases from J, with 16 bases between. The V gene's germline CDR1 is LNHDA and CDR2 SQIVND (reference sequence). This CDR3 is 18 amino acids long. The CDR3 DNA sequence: TGTGCCAGTAGTAGCCCTGGACAGTTTGCCTCTGGGGCCAACGTCCTGACTTTC. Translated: CASSSPGQFASGANVLTF.

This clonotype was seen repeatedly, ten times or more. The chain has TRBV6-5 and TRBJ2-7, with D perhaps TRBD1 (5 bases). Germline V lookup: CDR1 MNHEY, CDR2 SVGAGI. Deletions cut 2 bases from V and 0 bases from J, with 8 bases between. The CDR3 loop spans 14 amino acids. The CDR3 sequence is CASSYDSSSYEQYF. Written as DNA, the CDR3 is TGTGCCAGCAGTTACGACAGTAGCTCCTACGAGCAGTACTTC.